This record looks at one T cell receptor beta chain sequence and its context. Its cognate antigen is unknown. TCRdb recomputed calls from the 5' RACE reads with MiXCR, one row per CDR3 protein. Of roughly 700,000 distinct CDR3 sequences listed, around a fifth are singletons. These data belong to a study of CD8 T cells in ankylosing spondylitis. J was trimmed by 7 bases and V by 4 bases; bases with no gene match: 14. Germline CDR1 is SGHKS and CDR2 is YYEKEE (reference sequence). This CDR3 is built from 15 residues. Findings and limits, study-wide: What appeared characteristic of ankylosing spondylitis blood was a TCR beta motif of eight highly homologous variants.

The TCR was taken from a male donor with ankylosing spondylitis. Sample: blood, either unsorted or a sorted T cell fraction (not recorded which). The chain carries TRBV5-5 and TRBJ2-7, with 7 positions matching TRBD1. CDR3 DNA sequence: TGTGCCAGCAGCAGCCAGGGACAGCAGCATGGGGAGCAGTACTTC. Translating it yields CASSSQGQQHGEQYF.